This TCR beta chain was found in a study of control samples from healthy donors and cancer patients. Profiling relied on immunoSEQ multiplex PCR, and the TCRdb table lists in-frame clones only, not all of them. Of fewer than 500,000 clones listed, around nine tenths are singletons. Germline V gives CDR1 MNHNS, CDR2 SASEGT. This CDR3 spans 15 amino acids. The V gene end was trimmed by 3 bases and the J gene end by 1 base; junction bases not matched to a gene: 3. The receptor was derived from a man in his forties with head and neck cancer. Sequenced: PBMCs. The chain combines TRBV6-1 with TRBJ2-7, with 10 nucleotides matching TRBD1. DNA for the CDR3: TGTGCCAGCAGTGAGCCGGGACAGGGGTCCTACGAGCAGTACTTC. Translating gives CASSEPGQGSYEQYF.